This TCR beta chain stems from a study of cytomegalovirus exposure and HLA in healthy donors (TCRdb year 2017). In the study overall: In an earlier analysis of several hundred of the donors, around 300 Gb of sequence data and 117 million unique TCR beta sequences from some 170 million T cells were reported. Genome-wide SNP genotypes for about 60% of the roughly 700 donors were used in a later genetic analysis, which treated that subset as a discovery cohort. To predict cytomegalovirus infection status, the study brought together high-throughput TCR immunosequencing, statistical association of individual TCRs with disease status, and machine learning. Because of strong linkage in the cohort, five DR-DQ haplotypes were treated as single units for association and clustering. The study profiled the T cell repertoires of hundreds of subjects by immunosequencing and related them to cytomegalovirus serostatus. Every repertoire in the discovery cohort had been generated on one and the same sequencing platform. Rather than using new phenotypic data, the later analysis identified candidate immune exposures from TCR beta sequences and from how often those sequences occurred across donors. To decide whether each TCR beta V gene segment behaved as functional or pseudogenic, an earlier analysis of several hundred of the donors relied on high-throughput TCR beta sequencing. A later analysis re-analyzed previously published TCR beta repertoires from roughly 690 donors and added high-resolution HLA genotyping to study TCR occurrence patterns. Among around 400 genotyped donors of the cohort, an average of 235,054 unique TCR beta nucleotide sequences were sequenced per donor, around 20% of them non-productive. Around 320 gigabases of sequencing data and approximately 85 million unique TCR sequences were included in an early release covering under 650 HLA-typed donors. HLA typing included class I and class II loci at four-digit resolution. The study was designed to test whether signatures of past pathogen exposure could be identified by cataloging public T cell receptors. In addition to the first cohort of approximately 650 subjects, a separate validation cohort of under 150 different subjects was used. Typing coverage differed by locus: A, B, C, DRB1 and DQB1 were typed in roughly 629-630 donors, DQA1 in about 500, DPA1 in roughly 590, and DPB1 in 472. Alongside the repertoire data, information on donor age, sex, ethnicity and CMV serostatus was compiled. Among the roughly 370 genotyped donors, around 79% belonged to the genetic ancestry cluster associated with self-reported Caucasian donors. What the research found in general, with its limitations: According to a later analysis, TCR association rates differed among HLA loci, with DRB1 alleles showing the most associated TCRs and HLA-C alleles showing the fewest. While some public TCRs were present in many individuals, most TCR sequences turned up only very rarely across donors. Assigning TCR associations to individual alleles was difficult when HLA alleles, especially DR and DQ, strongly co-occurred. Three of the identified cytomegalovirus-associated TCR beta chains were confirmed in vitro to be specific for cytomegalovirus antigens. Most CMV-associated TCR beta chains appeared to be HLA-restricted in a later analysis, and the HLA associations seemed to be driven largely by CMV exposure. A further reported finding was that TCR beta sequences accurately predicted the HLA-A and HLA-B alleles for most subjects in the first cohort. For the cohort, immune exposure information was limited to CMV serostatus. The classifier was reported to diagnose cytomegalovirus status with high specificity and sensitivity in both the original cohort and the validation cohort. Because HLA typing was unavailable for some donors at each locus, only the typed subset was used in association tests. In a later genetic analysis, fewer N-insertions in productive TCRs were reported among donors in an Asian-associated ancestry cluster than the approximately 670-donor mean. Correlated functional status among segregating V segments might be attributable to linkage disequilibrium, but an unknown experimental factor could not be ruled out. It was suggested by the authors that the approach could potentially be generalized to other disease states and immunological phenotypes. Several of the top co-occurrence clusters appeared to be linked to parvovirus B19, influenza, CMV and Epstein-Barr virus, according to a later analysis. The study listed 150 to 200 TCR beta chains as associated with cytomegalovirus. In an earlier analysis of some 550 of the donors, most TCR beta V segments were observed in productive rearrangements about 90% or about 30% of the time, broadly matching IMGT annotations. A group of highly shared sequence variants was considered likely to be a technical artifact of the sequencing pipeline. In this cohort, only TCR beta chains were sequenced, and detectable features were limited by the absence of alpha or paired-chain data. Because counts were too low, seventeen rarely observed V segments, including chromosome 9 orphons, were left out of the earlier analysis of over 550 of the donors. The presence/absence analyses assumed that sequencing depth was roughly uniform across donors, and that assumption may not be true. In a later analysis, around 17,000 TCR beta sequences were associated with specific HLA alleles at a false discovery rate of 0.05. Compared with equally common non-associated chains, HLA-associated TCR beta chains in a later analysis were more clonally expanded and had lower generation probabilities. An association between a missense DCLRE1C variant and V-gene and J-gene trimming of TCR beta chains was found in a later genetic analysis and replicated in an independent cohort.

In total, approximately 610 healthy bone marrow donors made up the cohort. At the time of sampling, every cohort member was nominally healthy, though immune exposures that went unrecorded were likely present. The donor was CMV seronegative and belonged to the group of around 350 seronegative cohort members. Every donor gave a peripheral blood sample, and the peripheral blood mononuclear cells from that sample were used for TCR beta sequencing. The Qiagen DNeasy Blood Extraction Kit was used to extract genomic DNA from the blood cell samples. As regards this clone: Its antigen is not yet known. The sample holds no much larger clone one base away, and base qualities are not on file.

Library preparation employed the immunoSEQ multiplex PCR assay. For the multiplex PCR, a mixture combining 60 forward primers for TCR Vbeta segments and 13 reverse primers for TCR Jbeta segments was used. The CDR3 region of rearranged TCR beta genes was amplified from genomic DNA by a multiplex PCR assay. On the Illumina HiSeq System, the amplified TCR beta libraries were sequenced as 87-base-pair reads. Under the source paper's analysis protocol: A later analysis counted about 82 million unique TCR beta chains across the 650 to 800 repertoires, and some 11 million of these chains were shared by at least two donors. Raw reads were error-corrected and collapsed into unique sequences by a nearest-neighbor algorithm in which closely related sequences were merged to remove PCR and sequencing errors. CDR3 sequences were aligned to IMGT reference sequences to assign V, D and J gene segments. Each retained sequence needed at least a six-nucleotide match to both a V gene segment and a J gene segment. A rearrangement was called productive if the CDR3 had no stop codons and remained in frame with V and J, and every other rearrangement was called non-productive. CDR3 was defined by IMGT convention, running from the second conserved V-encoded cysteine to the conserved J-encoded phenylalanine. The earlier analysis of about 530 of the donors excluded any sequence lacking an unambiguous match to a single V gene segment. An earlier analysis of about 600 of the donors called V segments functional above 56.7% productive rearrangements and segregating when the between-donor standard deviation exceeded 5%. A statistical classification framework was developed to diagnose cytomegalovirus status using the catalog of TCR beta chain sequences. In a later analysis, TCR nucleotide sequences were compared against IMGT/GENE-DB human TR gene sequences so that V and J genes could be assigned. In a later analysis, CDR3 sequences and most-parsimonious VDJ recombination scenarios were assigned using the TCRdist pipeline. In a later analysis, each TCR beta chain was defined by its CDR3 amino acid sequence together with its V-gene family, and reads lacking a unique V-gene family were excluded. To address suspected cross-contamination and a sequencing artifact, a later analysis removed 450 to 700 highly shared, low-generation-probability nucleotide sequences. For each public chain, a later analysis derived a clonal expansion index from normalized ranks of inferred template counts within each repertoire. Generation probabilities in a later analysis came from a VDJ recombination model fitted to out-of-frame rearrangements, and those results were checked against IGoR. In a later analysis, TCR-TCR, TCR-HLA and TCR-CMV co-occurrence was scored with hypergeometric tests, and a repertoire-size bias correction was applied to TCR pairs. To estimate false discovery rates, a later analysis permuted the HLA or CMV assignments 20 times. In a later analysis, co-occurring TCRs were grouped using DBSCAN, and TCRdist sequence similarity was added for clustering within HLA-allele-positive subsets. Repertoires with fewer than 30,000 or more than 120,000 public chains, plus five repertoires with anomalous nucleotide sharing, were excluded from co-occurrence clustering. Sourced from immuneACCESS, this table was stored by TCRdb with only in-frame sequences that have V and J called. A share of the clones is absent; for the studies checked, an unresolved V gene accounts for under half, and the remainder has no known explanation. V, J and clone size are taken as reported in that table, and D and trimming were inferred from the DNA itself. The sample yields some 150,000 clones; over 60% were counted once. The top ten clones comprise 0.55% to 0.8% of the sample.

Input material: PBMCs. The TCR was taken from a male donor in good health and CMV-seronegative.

The CDR3 region: CASSSWTGSNSPLHF. DNA sequence: TGCGCCAGCAGCTCCTGGACAGGTTCGAATTCACCCCTCCACTTT. The chain joins TRBV5-1 to TRBJ1-6; the junction holds 7 bases that match TRBD1. Via the germline V gene, CDR1 is SGHRS and CDR2 YFSETQ. From the cysteine through the phenylalanine, the CDR3 covers 15 amino acids. Solely the CDR3 DNA is kept, with 45 bases framed from the first base. V loses 3 bases at its end and J loses 7 bases; junction bases beyond the gene matches: 7.